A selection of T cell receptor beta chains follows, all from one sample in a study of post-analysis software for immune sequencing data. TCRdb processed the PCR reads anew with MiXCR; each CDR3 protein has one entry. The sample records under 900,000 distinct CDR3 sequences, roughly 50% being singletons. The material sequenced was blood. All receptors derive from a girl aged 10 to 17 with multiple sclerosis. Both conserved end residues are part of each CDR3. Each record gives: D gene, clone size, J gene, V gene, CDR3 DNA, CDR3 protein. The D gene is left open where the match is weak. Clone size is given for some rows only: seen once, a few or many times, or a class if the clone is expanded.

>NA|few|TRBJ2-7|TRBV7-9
TGTGCCAGCAGTATAATAGGACTACCTAGCGCTCACTACGAGCAGTACTTC
CASSIIGLPSAHYEQYF
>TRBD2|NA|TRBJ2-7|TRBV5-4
TGTGCCAGCAGCTTTCTGGCGGGAGGGCCTCGGGACGAGCAGTACTTC
CASSFLAGGPRDEQYF
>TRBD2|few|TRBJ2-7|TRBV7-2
TGTGCCAGCAGCTTAGTCACTAGCGGGGAAACCTACGAGCAGTACTTC
CASSLVTSGETYEQYF
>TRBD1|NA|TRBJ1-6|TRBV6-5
TGTGCCAGCAGTTACTCAACAGGGGGCGGGTCCTATAATTCACCCCTCCACTTT
CASSYSTGGGSYNSPLHF
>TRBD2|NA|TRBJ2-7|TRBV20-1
TGCAGTGCTATTTCTAGCGGGATTTCCTACGAGCAGTACTTC
CSAISSGISYEQYF
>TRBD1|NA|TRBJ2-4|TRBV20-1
TGCAGTGCTAGAATTCTTGCCCCGGGACAGGGGGCTAACATTCAGTACTTC
CSARILAPGQGANIQYF
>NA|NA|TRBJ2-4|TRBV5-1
TGCGCCAGCAGCTTGGTGGCGGGGGCCAAAAACATTCAGTACTTC
CASSLVAGAKNIQYF
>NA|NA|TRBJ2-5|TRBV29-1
TGCAGCGTTGACGTGGCTCCCCAAGAGACCCAGTACTTC
CSVDVAPQETQYF
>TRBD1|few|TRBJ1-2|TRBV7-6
TGTGCCAGCAGCATTGGGACAGCAACCGGCTACACCTTC
CASSIGTATGYTF
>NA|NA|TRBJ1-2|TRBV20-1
TGCAGTGCTGGGACCTACTATGGCTACACCTTC
CSAGTYYGYTF